This is a list of T cell receptor beta chains from one sample in a study of response to subunit inactivated influenza vaccine. From the RT-PCR reads, TCRdb called clonotypes with MiXCR, one entry per CDR3 protein. The sample contains approximately 700,000 distinct CDR3 sequences, approximately 13% of which appear only once. Sequencing was performed on PBMCs from blood, taken 14 to 15 days before vaccination. Every receptor here comes from a middle-aged man who received an inactivated influenza vaccine. CDR3s include the opening cysteine and the closing phenylalanine or tryptophan. The D gene is left open where the match is weak. The listing skips clone size in some rows; elsewhere it reads once, few, many or a size class.

CDR3 DNA: TGCAGTGCTAGAGAAGGGCCCGAGCAGTACTTC
CDR3 protein: CSAREGPEQYF
D gene: -
clone size: -
J gene: TRBJ2-7
V gene: TRBV20-1

CDR3 DNA: TGCGCCAGCAGCCCGGGACAGGGACTCATTGCGGGGGAGACCCAGTACTTC
CDR3 protein: CASSPGQGLIAGETQYF
D gene: TRBD1
clone size: -
J gene: TRBJ2-5
V gene: TRBV5-1

CDR3 DNA: TGTGCCATCAACGACAGAGACATGAACACTGAAGCTTTCTTT
CDR3 protein: CAINDRDMNTEAFF
D gene: -
clone size: few
J gene: TRBJ1-1
V gene: TRBV10-3

CDR3 DNA: TGTGCCTGGAGTGTAACGCCAGATACGCAGTATTTT
CDR3 protein: CAWSVTPDTQYF
D gene: -
clone size: few
J gene: TRBJ2-3
V gene: TRBV30

CDR3 DNA: TGTGCCAGCAGCTCAGGACTAGCGGGAGTATGGAATACGCAGTATTTT
CDR3 protein: CASSSGLAGVWNTQYF
D gene: TRBD2
clone size: few
J gene: TRBJ2-3
V gene: TRBV7-2

CDR3 DNA: TGTGCCAGCACCAAAAGCGGGAAACAAGAGACCCAGTACTTC
CDR3 protein: CASTKSGKQETQYF
D gene: TRBD2
clone size: -
J gene: TRBJ2-5
V gene: TRBV7-2

CDR3 DNA: TGTGCCAGCAGCTTAGGAGGGGGCAGATCACCCCTCCACTTT
CDR3 protein: CASSLGGGRSPLHF
D gene: TRBD1
clone size: -
J gene: TRBJ1-6
V gene: TRBV7-2

CDR3 DNA: TGTGCCAGCAGTGTGTATGACAGGGTCTACGAGCAGTACTTC
CDR3 protein: CASSVYDRVYEQYF
D gene: TRBD1
clone size: few
J gene: TRBJ2-7
V gene: TRBV2

CDR3 DNA: TGCAGTGCTAGTCCGGGACAGAAAAACATTCAGTACTTC
CDR3 protein: CSASPGQKNIQYF
D gene: TRBD1
clone size: -
J gene: TRBJ2-4
V gene: TRBV20-1

CDR3 DNA: TGTGCTAGTGGTTCGGGACAGGGAAACACCGGGGAGCTGTTTTTT
CDR3 protein: CASGSGQGNTGELFF
D gene: TRBD1
clone size: -
J gene: TRBJ2-2
V gene: TRBV12-5

CDR3 DNA: TGTGCCAGCAGCTTGGAGGGCGTAGCGGGGGGGTCCTACAATGAGCAGTTCTTC
CDR3 protein: CASSLEGVAGGSYNEQFF
D gene: TRBD2
clone size: few
J gene: TRBJ2-1
V gene: TRBV5-4

CDR3 DNA: TGTGCCAGCAGTCCTTGGTCTGGGACGATGGGCCCGACCCAGTACTTC
CDR3 protein: CASSPWSGTMGPTQYF
D gene: -
clone size: -
J gene: TRBJ2-5
V gene: TRBV6-1

CDR3 DNA: TGTGCCAGCAGTTACTCGGGGGCCGGGGGACAGCCCCAGCATTTT
CDR3 protein: CASSYSGAGGQPQHF
D gene: -
clone size: few
J gene: TRBJ1-5
V gene: TRBV6-5

CDR3 DNA: TGTGCCAGCAGTCGGGACAATAACTACGAGCAGTACTTC
CDR3 protein: CASSRDNNYEQYF
D gene: -
clone size: few
J gene: TRBJ2-7
V gene: TRBV6-6

CDR3 DNA: TGTGCCAGCAGCTTAAACCACGGAGCTAGCACAGATACGCAGTATTTT
CDR3 protein: CASSLNHGASTDTQYF
D gene: -
clone size: many
J gene: TRBJ2-3
V gene: TRBV7-2

CDR3 DNA: TGTGCCAGCACCAACCCCAATAGCGGGAGGGACGAGCAGTACTTC
CDR3 protein: CASTNPNSGRDEQYF
D gene: TRBD2
clone size: many
J gene: TRBJ2-7
V gene: TRBV6-1

CDR3 DNA: TGTGCCAGCAGTTTAAAAACGGGGCGAACTGAAGCTTTCTTT
CDR3 protein: CASSLKTGRTEAFF
D gene: -
clone size: -
J gene: TRBJ1-1
V gene: TRBV12-3/TRBV12-4

CDR3 DNA: TGTGCCAGCAGCGAGGACTACCCCACCGGGGAGCTGTTTTTT
CDR3 protein: CASSEDYPTGELFF
D gene: -
clone size: -
J gene: TRBJ2-2
V gene: TRBV7-9

CDR3 DNA: TGTGCCAGTACCTCACCCGGGAGAGGGCACAATGAGCAGTTCTTC
CDR3 protein: CASTSPGRGHNEQFF
D gene: -
clone size: -
J gene: TRBJ2-1
V gene: TRBV19

CDR3 DNA: TGCAGTGCTAGAGATATCACAGGGGCATGGGGAAACACTGAAGCTTTCTTT
CDR3 protein: CSARDITGAWGNTEAFF
D gene: TRBD1
clone size: -
J gene: TRBJ1-1
V gene: TRBV20-1

CDR3 DNA: TGTGCCACAGGTTGGGGGGCCCTCACAGATACGCAGTATTTT
CDR3 protein: CATGWGALTDTQYF
D gene: -
clone size: few
J gene: TRBJ2-3
V gene: TRBV12-3/TRBV12-4

CDR3 DNA: TGTGCCAGCAGTGAGAGGGACAGGCTATACGAGCAGTACTTC
CDR3 protein: CASSERDRLYEQYF
D gene: TRBD1
clone size: -
J gene: TRBJ2-7
V gene: TRBV2

CDR3 DNA: TGCAGCGTTGACCCTAGGAGCGAGGGCGCCGGCTACACCTTC
CDR3 protein: CSVDPRSEGAGYTF
D gene: -
clone size: few
J gene: TRBJ1-2
V gene: TRBV29-1

CDR3 DNA: TGTGCCAGCAGCACAACTAGCCTCGGGGGGGGAAATGAGCAGTTCTTC
CDR3 protein: CASSTTSLGGGNEQFF
D gene: TRBD2
clone size: -
J gene: TRBJ2-1
V gene: TRBV7-2

CDR3 DNA: TGCAGTGCTAGAGATTCAAGCGGGAGGCAAGATACGCAGTATTTT
CDR3 protein: CSARDSSGRQDTQYF
D gene: TRBD2
clone size: -
J gene: TRBJ2-3
V gene: TRBV20-1

CDR3 DNA: TGCAGCGTTGGTAAACCCAGGGGTAGCACAGATACGCAGTATTTT
CDR3 protein: CSVGKPRGSTDTQYF
D gene: -
clone size: few
J gene: TRBJ2-3
V gene: TRBV29-1

CDR3 DNA: TGTGCCAGCAGCCAAGAAGGAGCAGGGGTCGAGACCCAGTACTTC
CDR3 protein: CASSQEGAGVETQYF
D gene: -
clone size: -
J gene: TRBJ2-5
V gene: TRBV4-2

CDR3 DNA: TGCAGTGCTAGAGACCTCGCAGCAGATACGCAGTATTTT
CDR3 protein: CSARDLAADTQYF
D gene: -
clone size: -
J gene: TRBJ2-3
V gene: TRBV20-1

CDR3 DNA: TGTGCCAGCAGTTCGAGACATCCCCAAGAGACCCAGTACTTC
CDR3 protein: CASSSRHPQETQYF
D gene: -
clone size: -
J gene: TRBJ2-5
V gene: TRBV6-5

CDR3 DNA: TGCGCCAGCAGCCAAGATTTCCTAGGGGACTCCTACGAGCAGTACTTC
CDR3 protein: CASSQDFLGDSYEQYF
D gene: -
clone size: many
J gene: TRBJ2-7
V gene: TRBV4-3

CDR3 DNA: TGTGCCAGCAGCCTCCGGGAGACCACAGATACGCAGTATTTT
CDR3 protein: CASSLRETTDTQYF
D gene: -
clone size: -
J gene: TRBJ2-3
V gene: TRBV7-9

CDR3 DNA: TGCAGTGCTAGATCTGTCAGGGTGGCCTACGAGCAGTACTTC
CDR3 protein: CSARSVRVAYEQYF
D gene: -
clone size: few
J gene: TRBJ2-7
V gene: TRBV20-1

CDR3 DNA: TGTGCCAGCAGCTTCGAAACAGGGACTGAAGCTTTCTTT
CDR3 protein: CASSFETGTEAFF
D gene: -
clone size: few
J gene: TRBJ1-1
V gene: TRBV5-6

CDR3 DNA: TGCAGTGCGGTCTTGGGGGCTTTGTCACCCCTCCACTTT
CDR3 protein: CSAVLGALSPLHF
D gene: -
clone size: -
J gene: TRBJ1-6
V gene: TRBV20-1

CDR3 DNA: TGTGCCAGTAGTATCTGGGCAGGGGGAATTGGCACAGATACGCAGTATTTT
CDR3 protein: CASSIWAGGIGTDTQYF
D gene: TRBD1
clone size: few
J gene: TRBJ2-3
V gene: TRBV19

CDR3 DNA: TGTGCCAGCAGCCAAGCCGGGACAAATAATCAGCCCCAGCATTTT
CDR3 protein: CASSQAGTNNQPQHF
D gene: -
clone size: few
J gene: TRBJ1-5
V gene: TRBV16

CDR3 DNA: TGTGCCAGCAGTCCGCCTGGGCGGAGGGCCTCCTACGAGCAGTACTTC
CDR3 protein: CASSPPGRRASYEQYF
D gene: -
clone size: many
J gene: TRBJ2-7
V gene: TRBV6-1

CDR3 DNA: TGTGCCAGCAGTACCGTAACGGGACTAGCGGGTATCCACGAGCAGTACTTC
CDR3 protein: CASSTVTGLAGIHEQYF
D gene: TRBD2
clone size: -
J gene: TRBJ2-7
V gene: TRBV27

CDR3 DNA: TGCAGCGTACAGGGGGACTTGGCTAGATTGGATGGCTACACCTTC
CDR3 protein: CSVQGDLARLDGYTF
D gene: TRBD1
clone size: few
J gene: TRBJ1-2
V gene: TRBV29-1

CDR3 DNA: TGTGCCAGCAGTTTTATAGGGGGGTCCTACAATGAGCAGTTCTTC
CDR3 protein: CASSFIGGSYNEQFF
D gene: -
clone size: -
J gene: TRBJ2-1
V gene: TRBV27

CDR3 DNA: TGCGCCAGCAGTGGGACAGGGGACCACGAGCAGTACTTC
CDR3 protein: CASSGTGDHEQYF
D gene: TRBD1
clone size: few
J gene: TRBJ2-7
V gene: TRBV10-1

CDR3 DNA: TGTGCCAGCAGCCAAGAGATCGACAGCAGATCCCAAGAGACCCAGTACTTC
CDR3 protein: CASSQEIDSRSQETQYF
D gene: -
clone size: -
J gene: TRBJ2-5
V gene: TRBV3-1

CDR3 DNA: TGTGCCAGCAGTGAATCAAGGGGGCTTGGTTCACCCCTCCACTTT
CDR3 protein: CASSESRGLGSPLHF
D gene: TRBD1
clone size: -
J gene: TRBJ1-6
V gene: TRBV2

CDR3 DNA: TGTGCCAGCAGCTTAGTCCCACAGGGGAGAAGTAGGGGAGAGACCCAGTACTTC
CDR3 protein: CASSLVPQGRSRGETQYF
D gene: TRBD1
clone size: -
J gene: TRBJ2-5
V gene: TRBV7-8

CDR3 DNA: TGTGCCAGCAGAGGAACTAGCGGGGGGTACGAGCAGTACTTC
CDR3 protein: CASRGTSGGYEQYF
D gene: TRBD2
clone size: few
J gene: TRBJ2-7
V gene: TRBV6-1

CDR3 DNA: TGTGCCAGCACCACGGCGGGGGGTTACTACAATGAGCAGTTCTTC
CDR3 protein: CASTTAGGYYNEQFF
D gene: TRBD2
clone size: few
J gene: TRBJ2-1
V gene: TRBV12-3/TRBV12-4

CDR3 DNA: TGTGCCATCAGGCCCCGGGCAGGGTACTCCGAGCAGTACTTC
CDR3 protein: CAIRPRAGYSEQYF
D gene: -
clone size: -
J gene: TRBJ2-7
V gene: TRBV10-3

CDR3 DNA: TGCGCCAGCAGCTTGGCCGGGGGTCCCGGGGAGCTGTTTTTT
CDR3 protein: CASSLAGGPGELFF
D gene: -
clone size: many
J gene: TRBJ2-2
V gene: TRBV5-1

CDR3 DNA: TGTGCCAGCACCGGACCCCCAGGGACTAGCGGGACCCCCGCGTACAATGAGCAGTTCTTC
CDR3 protein: CASTGPPGTSGTPAYNEQFF
D gene: TRBD2
clone size: many
J gene: TRBJ2-1
V gene: TRBV25-1

CDR3 DNA: TGTGCCATCCCGGGACTAGCGGGAGGCTCGAACACCGGGGAGCTGTTTTTT
CDR3 protein: CAIPGLAGGSNTGELFF
D gene: TRBD2
clone size: -
J gene: TRBJ2-2
V gene: TRBV10-3

CDR3 DNA: TGTGCCAGCAGATCGGACAGTGCGAGCTCCTACAATGAGCAGTTCTTC
CDR3 protein: CASRSDSASSYNEQFF
D gene: -
clone size: few
J gene: TRBJ2-1
V gene: TRBV28

CDR3 DNA: TGCAGTGCAACGAATAGTCTACAGGGGGCTCGCGGCGAGCAGTACTTC
CDR3 protein: CSATNSLQGARGEQYF
D gene: TRBD1
clone size: -
J gene: TRBJ2-7
V gene: TRBV20-1

CDR3 DNA: TGCGCCAGCAGCCAAGAATGGCCCCCCTCAGAGCGGGGGGCCCGGTACCAAGAGACCCAGTACTTC
CDR3 protein: CASSQEWPPSERGARYQETQYF
D gene: TRBD2
clone size: -
J gene: TRBJ2-5
V gene: TRBV4-1

CDR3 DNA: TGCGCCAGCAGCCAAGTTTTGGGAAACACCATATATTTT
CDR3 protein: CASSQVLGNTIYF
D gene: -
clone size: few
J gene: TRBJ1-3
V gene: TRBV4-3